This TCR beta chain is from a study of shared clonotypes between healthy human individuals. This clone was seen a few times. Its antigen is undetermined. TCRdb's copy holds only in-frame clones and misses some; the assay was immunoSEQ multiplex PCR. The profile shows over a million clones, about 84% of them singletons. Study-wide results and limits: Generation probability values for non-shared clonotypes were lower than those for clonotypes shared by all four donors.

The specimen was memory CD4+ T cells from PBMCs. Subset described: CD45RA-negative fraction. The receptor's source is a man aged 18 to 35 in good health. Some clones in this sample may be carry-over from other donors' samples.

CDR3 sequence reads: CASSYTGGSNQPQHF. The CDR3 coding sequence is TGTGCCAGCAGTTATACGGGGGGGAGCAATCAGCCCCAGCATTTT. The chain recombines TRBV6-5 with TRBJ1-5; TRBD1 might be the D (5 bases). Per the germline V gene, CDR1 is MNHEY and CDR2 is SVGAGI. Trimming pared 3 bases from V and 1 base from J, leaving 10 bases between. This CDR3 is built from 15 residues.